The 20 T cell receptor beta chains in this list originate from one sample, sequenced in a study of blood T cell repertoires in COVID-19. Assay: immunoSEQ multiplex PCR; the TCRdb copy retains only in-frame clones and omits some. The data show under 130,000 clones, with roughly 87% seen just once and 6.2% held by the top ten. The material sequenced was peripheral blood. These receptors all stem from a human donor in a cohort sampled during active COVID-19.

V is TRBV5-1 and J is TRBJ2-1; a weak D match, TRBD1 (7 bases). Germline V gene sequence: CDR1 SGHRS, CDR2 YFSETQ. Trimming removed 3 bases from V and 9 bases from J, with 16 bases in between. The CDR3 extends over 14 amino acids. DNA of the CDR3: TGCGCCAGCAGCTCCCTACAGGGGCGGGGTGAGCAGTTCTTC. It translates to CASSSLQGRGEQFF. The full variable domain, with the rest looked up from reference TRBV5-1 and TRBJ2-1, is KAGVTQTPRYLIKTRGQQVTLSCSPISGHRSVSWYQQTPGQGLQFLFEYFSETQRNKGNFPGRFSGRQFSNSRSEMNVSTLELGDSALYLCASSSLQGRGEQFFGPGTRLTVL.

The chain uses TRBV18 and TRBJ2-5, with TRBD2 matching over 8 bases. Germline CDR1 KGHSH, CDR2 LQKENI. The CDR3 sequence is 15 residues long. The J segment lost 6 bases and the V segment lost 6 bases, leaving 12 bases of the junction unmatched. CDR3 in amino acids: CASSDYGGGRKTQYF. DNA for the CDR3: TGTGCCAGCTCCGACTACGGGGGGGGCAGGAAGACCCAGTACTTC. The full variable domain, in which reference TRBV18 and TRBJ2-5 provide the parts outside the CDR3, is NAGVMQNPRHLVRRRGQEARLRCSPMKGHSHVYWYRQLPEEGLKFMVYLQKENIIDESGMPKERFSAEFPKEGPSILRIQQVVRGDSAAYFCASSDYGGGRKTQYFGPGTRLLVL.

The chain has TRBV24-1 and TRBJ2-3, with 9 bases matching TRBD2. V lost 9 bases to trimming and J lost 2 bases; unmatched junction nucleotides: 23. Looked up from germline, CDR1 is KGHDR and CDR2 is SFDVKD. The CDR3 loop spans 20 amino acids. Here the CDR3 DNA reads TGTGCCACCCAGAGTTCAAAAACCGGGACTAGCCATCTTTACACAGATACGCAGTATTTT. This gives the protein CATQSSKTGTSHLYTDTQYF.

The chain employs TRBV7-9 and TRBJ2-3, with 7 nucleotides matching TRBD1. The CDR3 sequence is 15 residues long. The junction had 5 bases not matched to a gene; V was cut back by 3 bases and J by 2 bases. Germline V gene lookup returns CDR1 SEHNR and CDR2 FQNEAQ (reference sequence). The CDR3 here is CASSLGQNPTDTQYF. The CDR3, as DNA: TGTGCCAGCAGCTTGGGACAGAACCCCACAGATACGCAGTATTTT.

V is TRBV5-6 and J is TRBJ1-2; D uncertain. V lost 3 bases to trimming and J lost 2 bases, with 11 bases between them. Germline V gene data show CDR1 as SGHDT and CDR2 as YYEEEE. The length of the CDR3 is 14 residues. CDR3 sequence (DNA): TGTGCCAGCAGCTCGGGATTGCCCAACTATGGCTACACCTTC. Amino acids: CASSSGLPNYGYTF. Together with reference TRBV5-6 and TRBJ1-2, the CDR3 gives the full variable domain: DAGVTQSPTHLIKTRGQQVTLRCSPKSGHDTVSWYQQALGQGPQFIFQYYEEEERQRGNFPDRFSGHQFPNYSSELNVNALLLGDSALYLCASSSGLPNYGYTFGSGTRLTVV.

The chain joins TRBV7-6 to TRBJ2-2, with 8 nucleotides matching TRBD1. J gave up 3 bases and V 1 base, and 7 bases lay outside the gene matches. The V gene's germline CDR1 is SGHVS and CDR2 FNYEAQ. CDR3 length equals 17 residues. The CDR3 DNA reads as TGTGCCAGCAGCTTAGATCGCAGGGGGCGGGACACCGGGGAGCTGTTTTTT. It encodes CASSLDRRGRDTGELFF.

V gene TRBV30 combines with J gene TRBJ1-5; 8 bases line up with TRBD1. Trimming removed 4 bases from V and 0 bases from J; junction bases left unmatched: 2. In germline, CDR1 is GTSNPN, CDR2 SVGIG (reference sequence). This CDR3 region has 14 residues. DNA of the CDR3: TGTGCCTGGAAACAGGGGGATAGCAATCAGCCCCAGCATTTT. Protein sequence: CAWKQGDSNQPQHF.

J is TRBJ2-5 and V is TRBV9, with 8 bases that match TRBD2. The CDR3 has 14 residues. Losses at the gene ends were 2 bases for V and 5 bases for J; bases not matched to a gene: 5. Per germline, CDR1 SGDLS and CDR2 YYNGEE. The CDR3 coding sequence is TGTGCCAGCAGCGTTTCCGGGGGGGAGGAGACCCAGTACTTC. Protein: CASSVSGGEETQYF.

The chain has TRBV2 and TRBJ2-5; D is undetermined. This CDR3 is built from 13 residues. Trimming removed 3 bases at V and 2 bases at J, with 7 bases between. CDR1 SNHLY and CDR2 FYNNEI come from the germline V gene. The CDR3 DNA is TGTGCCAGCAGTGAGCGCCGGCAAGAGACCCAGTACTTC. It yields the protein CASSERRQETQYF.

The chain recombines TRBV7-6 with TRBJ1-2; 8 bases line up with TRBD1. Germline CDR1 is SGHVS and CDR2 is FNYEAQ. The CDR3 length is 18 residues. With 1 base clipped from V and 6 bases from J, the junction kept 16 bases outside the gene matches. CDR3 sequence reads: CASSLGQTETGDGNGYTF. The DNA of the CDR3 is TGTGCCAGCAGCTTAGGACAGACGGAGACAGGGGATGGTAATGGCTACACCTTC.

This sequence joins TRBV5-1 and TRBJ1-1, with TRBD1 matching over 9 bases. The CDR3 extends over 17 amino acids. V dropped 1 base and J dropped 0; count of bases not matched to a gene: 7. The V gene's germline CDR1 is SGHRS and CDR2 YFSETQ. The CDR3 here is CASSLTGGTIMNTEAFF. In DNA, the CDR3 is TGCGCCAGCAGCTTGACAGGGGGCACCATCATGAACACTGAAGCTTTCTTT.

The CDR3 coding sequence is TGTGCCAGCAGCGCCCTCCGGGACAGTTACACAGATACGCAGTATTTT. It codes for CASSALRDSYTDTQYF. The rearrangement uses TRBV9 and TRBJ2-3; 7 bases fit TRBD1. CDR3 length equals 16 residues. The trim removed 3 bases at V and 2 bases at J, leaving 9 bases unmatched. Germline assignment: CDR1 SGDLS and CDR2 YYNGEE.

This clone was found once. This rearrangement joins TRBV13 to TRBJ2-1; 14 positions match TRBD2. J was trimmed by 7 bases and V by 5 bases; bases with no gene match: 4. Germline CDR1 is PRHDT and CDR2 is FYEKMQ (reference sequence). CDR3 size: 15 residues. The CDR3 region has the DNA TGTGCCAGCAGCCCCGGGACTAGCGGGAGTAATGAGCAGTTCTTC. Translation gives CASSPGTSGSNEQFF.

This clone was detected only once. This chain connects TRBV4-1 to TRBJ2-5, with D tentatively TRBD1 (6 bases). Trimming removed 3 bases at V and 5 bases at J, with 16 bases between. The germline V gene has CDR1 MGHRA and CDR2 YSYEKL. The CDR3 extends over 15 amino acids. CDR3 coding DNA: TGCGCCAGCAGCCAGACCCCCCGCCAGGGGGAGACCCAGTACTTC. This encodes CASSQTPRQGETQYF.

The rearrangement joins TRBV5-4 to TRBJ2-3; TRBD2 matches 9 bases. Germline CDR1 SGHNT, CDR2 YYREEE (reference sequence). V lost 0 bases to trimming and J lost 0 bases; unmatched junction nucleotides: 8. This CDR3 has 18 residues. CDR3 nucleotide sequence: TGTGCCAGCAGCTTGGCCAGCGGGGGGCCGGATAGCACAGATACGCAGTATTTT. Protein: CASSLASGGPDSTDTQYF.

The chain combines TRBV21-1 with TRBJ1-2. TRBV21-1 is designated a pseudogene. The CDR3 has 17 residues. CDR3 protein: CASSKHPNGGMGYGYTF. CDR3 DNA sequence: TGTGCCAGCAGCAAACATCCCAATGGGGGGATGGGCTATGGCTACACCTTC.

The chain employs TRBV7-8 and TRBJ2-7; D possibly corresponds to TRBD2 (7 bases). V lost 4 bases and J 6 bases, leaving 19 bases between the germline ends. CDR3 length: 15 amino acids. The germline V gene has CDR1 SGHVS and CDR2 FQNEAQ. The CDR3 nucleotides are TGTGCCAGCAGCTGGAGAGGGCAGGGAGGGGGCGAGCAGTACTTC. Protein product: CASSWRGQGGGEQYF.

The rearrangement uses TRBV7-3 and TRBJ2-1, with 7 bases lining up with TRBD2. V lost 5 bases, J lost 1 base, and 5 bases stayed unmatched. The V gene's germline CDR1 is SGHTA and CDR2 FQGTGA. This CDR3 region has 15 residues. CDR3 amino acids: CASSPSGNSYNEQFF. The CDR3 region has the DNA TGTGCCAGCAGCCCCAGCGGGAATTCCTACAATGAGCAGTTCTTC.

This clone appeared a single time. The chain joins TRBV9 to TRBJ2-1, with no clear D. This CDR3 has 13 residues. Trimming removed 3 bases at V and 3 bases at J, with 7 bases between. Germline V gene data show CDR1 as SGDLS and CDR2 as YYNGEE. The CDR3 DNA sequence: TGTGCCAGCAGCGCCGGCGGCTACAATGAGCAGTTCTTC. Amino acid sequence: CASSAGGYNEQFF.

The chain is built from TRBV6-5 and TRBJ1-2; TRBD1 is a possible D gene (5 bases). Germline lookup yields CDR1 MNHEY and CDR2 SVGAGI. This CDR3 has 14 residues. V was cut by 7 bases and J by 7 bases, with 19 bases left in between. In DNA form, the CDR3 reads TGTGCCAGCACTCCAACGCCAGGGCTTTTTGGCTACACCTTC. This sequence encodes CASTPTPGLFGYTF.